Sequencing of this T cell receptor (beta chain) was carried out in a study of cytomegalovirus exposure and HLA in healthy donors. General study results and limits: Among TCR beta chains, those listed as cytomegalovirus-associated numbered 164.

On this clone: The target antigen is unknown.

60 Vbeta and 13 Jbeta primers were used in PCR. Measured with immunoSEQ multiplex PCR; TCRdb has only the in-frame clones, and not every one. The sample has fewer than 250,000 clones; around nine tenths are singletons. V was pared by 3 bases and J by 0 bases, with 12 bases between. CDR1 is LNHNV and CDR2 is YYDKDF in the germline V gene (reference sequence). This CDR3 is 15 amino acids long. The sequencing sample was made of PBMCs. The genes are TRBV15 and TRBJ2-7; TRBD2 might be the D (6 bases). This TCR came from a woman aged 18-29 years in good health and CMV-seronegative. For the CDR3, the DNA is TGTGCCACCAGCAGGGACTACCCGAGCTCCTACGAGCAGTACTTC. Its protein is CATSRDYPSSYEQYF.